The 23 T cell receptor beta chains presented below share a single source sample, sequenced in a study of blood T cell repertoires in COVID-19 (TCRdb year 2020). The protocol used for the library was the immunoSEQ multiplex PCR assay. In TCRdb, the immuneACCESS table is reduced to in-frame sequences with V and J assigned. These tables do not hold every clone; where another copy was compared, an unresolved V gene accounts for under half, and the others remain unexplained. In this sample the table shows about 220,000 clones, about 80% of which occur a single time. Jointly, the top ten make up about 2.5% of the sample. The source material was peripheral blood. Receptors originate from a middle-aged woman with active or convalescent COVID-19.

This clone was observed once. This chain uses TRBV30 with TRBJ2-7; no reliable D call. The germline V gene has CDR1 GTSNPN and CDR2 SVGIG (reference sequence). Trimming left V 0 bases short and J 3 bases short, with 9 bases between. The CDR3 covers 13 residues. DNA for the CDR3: TGTGCCTGGAGTGTGAGAGTCGGCTACGAGCAGTACTTC. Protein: CAWSVRVGYEQYF.

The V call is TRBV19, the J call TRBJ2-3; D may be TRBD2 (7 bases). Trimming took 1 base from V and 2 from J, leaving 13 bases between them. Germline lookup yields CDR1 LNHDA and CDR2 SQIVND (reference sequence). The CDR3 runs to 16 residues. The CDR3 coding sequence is TGTGCCAGTAGTATAGGCGGGGGCCGATACACAGATACGCAGTATTTT. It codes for CASSIGGGRYTDTQYF.

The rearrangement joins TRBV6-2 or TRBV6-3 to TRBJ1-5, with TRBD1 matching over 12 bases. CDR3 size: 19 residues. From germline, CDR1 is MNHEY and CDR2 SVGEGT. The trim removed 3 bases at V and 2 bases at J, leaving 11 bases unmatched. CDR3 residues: CASSYKPGQGAVGNQPQHF. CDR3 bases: TGTGCCAGCAGTTATAAACCGGGACAGGGGGCTGTGGGCAATCAGCCCCAGCATTTT.

In nucleotides, the CDR3 is TGTGCCAGCAGCTCACTTTACGCTCTTGGCTACACCTTC. It is translated as CASSSLYALGYTF. This sequence joins TRBV7-9 and TRBJ1-2; D gene uncertain. The V end was cut by 4 bases, the J end by 7 bases, with 13 bases between. CDR1 and CDR2 (germline): SEHNR, FQNEAQ (reference sequence). The CDR3 runs 13 residues.

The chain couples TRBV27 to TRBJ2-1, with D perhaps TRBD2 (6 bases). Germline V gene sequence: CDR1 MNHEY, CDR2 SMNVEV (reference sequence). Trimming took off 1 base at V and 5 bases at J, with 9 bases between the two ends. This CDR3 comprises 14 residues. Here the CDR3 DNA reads TGTGCCAGCAGTTTATTGGGCGGGGACAATGAGCAGTTCTTC. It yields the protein CASSLLGGDNEQFF.

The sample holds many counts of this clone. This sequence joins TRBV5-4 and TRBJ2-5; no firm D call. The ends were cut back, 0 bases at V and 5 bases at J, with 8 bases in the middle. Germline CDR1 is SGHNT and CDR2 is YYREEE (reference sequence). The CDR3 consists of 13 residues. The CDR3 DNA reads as TGTGCCAGCAGCTTGGCTCCCCCGGAGACCCAGTACTTC. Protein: CASSLAPPETQYF.

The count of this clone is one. The CDR3 protein is CASSYTARAEEQYF. DNA for the CDR3: TGTGCCAGCAGTTACACAGCGCGGGCGGAGGAGCAGTACTTC. The chain links TRBV6-2 or TRBV6-3 to TRBJ2-7; a possible D gene is TRBD2 (5 bases). Trimming left V 2 bases short and J 7 bases short, with 15 bases between. Germline CDR1 reads MNHEY; CDR2 reads SVGEGT. The CDR3 has 14 amino acids.

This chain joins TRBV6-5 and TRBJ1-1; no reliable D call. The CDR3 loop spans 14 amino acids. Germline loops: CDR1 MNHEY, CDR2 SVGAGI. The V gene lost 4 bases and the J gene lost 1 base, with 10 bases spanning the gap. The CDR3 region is CASSLEVRNTEAFF. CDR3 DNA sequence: TGTGCCAGCAGTTTGGAGGTTCGGAACACTGAAGCTTTCTTT.

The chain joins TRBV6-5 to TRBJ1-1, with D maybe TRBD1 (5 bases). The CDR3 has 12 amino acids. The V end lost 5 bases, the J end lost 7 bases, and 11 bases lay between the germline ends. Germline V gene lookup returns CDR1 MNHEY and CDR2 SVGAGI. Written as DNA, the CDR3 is TGTGCCAGCAGTCCCGGACACCATGAAGCTTTCTTT. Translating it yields CASSPGHHEAFF.

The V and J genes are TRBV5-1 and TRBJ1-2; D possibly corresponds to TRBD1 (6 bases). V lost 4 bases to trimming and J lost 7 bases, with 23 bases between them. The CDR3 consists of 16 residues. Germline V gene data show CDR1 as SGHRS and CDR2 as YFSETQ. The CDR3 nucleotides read TGCGCCAGCAGCCAGGGTGGGGGCGCTTGGAGAGGTGGCTACACCTTC. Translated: CASSQGGGAWRGGYTF.

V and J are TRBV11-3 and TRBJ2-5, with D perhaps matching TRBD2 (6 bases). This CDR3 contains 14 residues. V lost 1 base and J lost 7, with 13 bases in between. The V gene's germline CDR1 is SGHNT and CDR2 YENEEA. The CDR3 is CASSLGGGWVTQYF. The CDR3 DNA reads TGTGCCAGCAGCTTAGGCGGAGGGTGGGTGACCCAGTACTTC.

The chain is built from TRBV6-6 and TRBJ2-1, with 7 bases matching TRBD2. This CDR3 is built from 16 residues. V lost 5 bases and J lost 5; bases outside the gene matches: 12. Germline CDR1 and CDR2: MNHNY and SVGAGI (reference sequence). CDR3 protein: CASSPQSGERNNEQFF. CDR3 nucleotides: TGTGCCAGCAGTCCCCAGAGCGGGGAACGCAACAATGAGCAGTTCTTC.

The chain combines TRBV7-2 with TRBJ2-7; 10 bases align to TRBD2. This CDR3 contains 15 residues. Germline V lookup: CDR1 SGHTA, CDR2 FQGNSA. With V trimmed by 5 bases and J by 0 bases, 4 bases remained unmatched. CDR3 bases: TGTGCCAGCAGCGACAGCGGGAGGGCCTCCTACGAGCAGTACTTC. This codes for CASSDSGRASYEQYF. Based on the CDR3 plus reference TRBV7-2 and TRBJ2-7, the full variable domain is GAGVSQSPSNKVTEKGKDVELRCDPISGHTALYWYRQSLGQGLEFLIYFQGNSAPDKSGLPSDRFSAERTGGSVSTLTIQRTQQEDSAVYLCASSDSGRASYEQYFGPGTRLTVT.

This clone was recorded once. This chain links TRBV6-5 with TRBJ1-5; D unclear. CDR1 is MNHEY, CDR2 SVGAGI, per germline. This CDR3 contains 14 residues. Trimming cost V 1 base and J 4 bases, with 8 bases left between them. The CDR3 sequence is CASSYYRGNQPQHF. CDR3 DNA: TGTGCCAGCAGTTACTACCGGGGAAATCAGCCCCAGCATTTT.

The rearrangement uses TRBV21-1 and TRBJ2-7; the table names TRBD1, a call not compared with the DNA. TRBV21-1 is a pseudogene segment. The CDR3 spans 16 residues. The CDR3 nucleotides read TGTGCCAGCAGCATTGATATACAGGGCCGCTCCTACGAGCAGTACTTC. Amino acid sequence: CASSIDIQGRSYEQYF.

The CDR3 spells CASSLTGLAGVGELFF. The CDR3, as DNA: TGTGCCAGCAGCTTAACGGGGCTAGCGGGAGTGGGGGAGCTGTTTTTT. This chain joins TRBV7-3 and TRBJ2-2, with 10 bases fitting TRBD2. The V gene end was trimmed by 0 bases and the J gene end by 8 bases; junction bases not matched to a gene: 6. CDR1 SGHTA and CDR2 FQGTGA come from the germline V gene. The CDR3 consists of 16 residues.

In DNA, the CDR3 is TGTGCCAGCAGCATCCGGGACAGGGGAAATCAGCCCCAGCATTTT. Its translation is CASSIRDRGNQPQHF. V is TRBV9 and J is TRBJ1-5; TRBD1 aligns across 10 bases. This CDR3 is 15 amino acids long. Per the germline V gene, CDR1 is SGDLS and CDR2 is YYNGEE. V was pared by 4 bases and J by 4 bases, with 5 bases of the junction left unmatched.

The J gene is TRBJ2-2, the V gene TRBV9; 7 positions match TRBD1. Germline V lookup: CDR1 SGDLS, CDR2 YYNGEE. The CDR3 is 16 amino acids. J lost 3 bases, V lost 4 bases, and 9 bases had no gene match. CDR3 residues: CASSPTGAGYTGELFF. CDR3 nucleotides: TGTGCCAGCAGCCCAACAGGGGCCGGGTACACCGGGGAGCTGTTTTTT.

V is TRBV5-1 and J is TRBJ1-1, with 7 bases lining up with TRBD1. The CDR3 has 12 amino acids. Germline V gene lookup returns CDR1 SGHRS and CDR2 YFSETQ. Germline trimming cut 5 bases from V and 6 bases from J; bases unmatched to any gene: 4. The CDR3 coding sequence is TGCGCCAGCAGGAGGACAGGTTCTGAAGCTTTCTTT. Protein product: CASRRTGSEAFF.

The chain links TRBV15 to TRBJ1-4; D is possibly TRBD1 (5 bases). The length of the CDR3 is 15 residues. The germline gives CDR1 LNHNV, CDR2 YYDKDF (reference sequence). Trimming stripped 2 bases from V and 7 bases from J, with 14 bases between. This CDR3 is CATSRPAGKVEKLFF. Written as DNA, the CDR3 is TGTGCCACCAGCAGACCCGCAGGGAAGGTTGAAAAACTGTTTTTT. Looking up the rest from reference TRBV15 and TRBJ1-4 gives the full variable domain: DAMVIQNPRYQVTQFGKPVTLSCSQTLNHNVMYWYQQKSSQAPKLLFHYYDKDFNNEADTPDNFQSRRPNTSFCFLDIRSPGLGDTAMYLCATSRPAGKVEKLFFGSGTQLSVL.

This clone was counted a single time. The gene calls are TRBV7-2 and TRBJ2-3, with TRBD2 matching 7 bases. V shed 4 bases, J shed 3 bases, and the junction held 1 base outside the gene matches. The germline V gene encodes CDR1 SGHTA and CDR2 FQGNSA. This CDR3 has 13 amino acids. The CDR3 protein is CASSSGGTDTQYF. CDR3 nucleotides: TGTGCCAGCAGCTCCGGGGGGACAGATACGCAGTATTTT.

CDR3 region: CASSFGSRAEQYF. The CDR3 coding sequence is TGTGCCAGCAGCTTCGGGTCCAGGGCCGAGCAGTACTTC. V gene TRBV7-9 combines with J gene TRBJ2-7, with a tentative D call TRBD1 (5 bases). This CDR3 has 13 residues. Trimming took off 3 bases at V and 6 bases at J, with 12 bases between the two ends. Looked up from germline, CDR1 is SEHNR and CDR2 is FQNEAQ (reference sequence).

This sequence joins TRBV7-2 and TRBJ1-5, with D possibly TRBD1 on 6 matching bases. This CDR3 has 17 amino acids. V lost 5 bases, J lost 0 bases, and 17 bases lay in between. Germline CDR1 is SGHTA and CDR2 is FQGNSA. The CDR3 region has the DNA TGTGCCAGCAGCCTAGGGGGACAAGGTTATAGCAATCAGCCCCAGCATTTT. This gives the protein CASSLGGQGYSNQPQHF.